This TCR beta chain came from a study of cytomegalovirus exposure and HLA in healthy donors. As for the study in general: Samples from HLA-typed donors yielded some 85 million unique TCRs in an early data release. Genotyping showed roughly 77% of some 400 donors falling in the Caucasian-associated ancestry cluster.

This PCR relied on a set of 60 Vbeta primers and 13 Jbeta primers. Repertoires were generated with immunoSEQ multiplex PCR, while TCRdb's copy carries only in-frame clones and drops some. The data contain about 170,000 clones, roughly 80% of them singletons. This CDR3 has 15 amino acids. V gave up 0 bases and J gave up 1 base, with 10 bases separating them. Germline V lookup: CDR1 SGHNT, CDR2 YYREEE (reference sequence). A remark on this clone: Its antigen remains unidentified.

The study, taken as a whole, reports: The dataset shows that most TCR sequences were rare, while some public TCRs occurred in many donors. Analyses of presence and absence presupposed an approximately uniform sequencing depth across donors.

The source is a woman between 18 and 30 years old in good health and CMV-seronegative. This sequence joins TRBV5-4 and TRBJ2-5; TRBD1 might be the D (6 bases). Sequenced material: PBMCs. The CDR3 region is CASSLGLGAQETQYF. CDR3 coding DNA: TGTGCCAGCAGCTTGGGCTTGGGGGCCCAAGAGACCCAGTACTTC.